Presented here are 15 T cell receptor beta chains from one specimen sequenced in a study of cytomegalovirus exposure and HLA in healthy donors. The PCR contained 60 Vbeta and 13 Jbeta primers. The repertoire was sequenced with immunoSEQ multiplex PCR; TCRdb's copy has only in-frame clones and lacks some. The sample shows some 120,000 clones, less than 80% of them seen only once. The specimen sequenced was PBMCs. These receptors all stem from a man aged 35 to 55 in good health and CMV-seropositive.

This sequence joins TRBV30 and TRBJ2-3; D may be TRBD2 (6 bases). CDR1 and CDR2 (germline): GTSNPN, SVGIG (reference sequence). The CDR3 covers 12 residues. V was pared by 7 bases and J by 3 bases, with 11 bases between. The CDR3 protein is CAFTGETDTQYF. For the CDR3, the DNA is TGTGCCTTTACGGGGGAAACAGATACGCAGTATTTT.

The gene calls are TRBV30 and TRBJ1-2; 7 bases agree with TRBD1. With V trimmed by 0 bases and J by 5 bases, 3 bases remained unmatched. The CDR3 is 13 amino acids. Germline V lookup: CDR1 GTSNPN, CDR2 SVGIG (reference sequence). CDR3 in amino acids: CAWSVQGKYGYTF. CDR3 nucleotide sequence: TGTGCCTGGAGTGTACAGGGGAAGTATGGCTACACCTTC.

This chain joins TRBV7-6 and TRBJ2-1; D remains unclear. The V end was cut by 5 bases, the J end by 8 bases, with 7 bases between. Germline CDR1 reads SGHVS; CDR2 reads FNYEAQ. CDR3 length equals 11 residues. In DNA, the CDR3 is TGTGCCAGCAGCGCCCAGGATGAGCAGTTCTTC. This encodes CASSAQDEQFF.

The genes are TRBV30 and TRBJ1-4; D ambiguous. The germline V gene has CDR1 GTSNPN and CDR2 SVGIG (reference sequence). This CDR3 region has 14 residues. The ends were cut back, 0 bases at V and 7 bases at J, with 12 bases in the middle. The CDR3 sequence: CAWSVRLSGEKLFF. CDR3 bases: TGTGCCTGGAGTGTACGACTGTCTGGTGAAAAACTGTTTTTT.

The CDR3 DNA reads TGTGCCTGGAGTGTAGGGGAACCTGAAAAACTGTTTTTT. Translating gives CAWSVGEPEKLFF. The chain recombines TRBV30 with TRBJ1-4; D is perhaps TRBD1 (5 bases). From germline, CDR1 is GTSNPN and CDR2 SVGIG (reference sequence). This CDR3 has 13 amino acids. Trimming removed 0 bases from V and 7 bases from J, with 9 bases in between. Filled out from reference TRBV30 and TRBJ1-4, the complete variable domain reads SQTIHQWPATLVQPVGSPLSLECTVEGTSNPNLYWYRQAAGRGLQLLFYSVGIGQISSEVPQNLSASRPQDRQFILSSKKLLLSDSGFYLCAWSVGEPEKLFFGSGTQLSVL.

The chain carries TRBV29-1 and TRBJ2-7, with 10 bases lining up with TRBD2. The CDR3 runs to 15 residues. Looked up from germline, CDR1 is SQVTM and CDR2 is ANQGSEA. The V gene end was trimmed by 0 bases and the J gene end by 3 bases; junction bases not matched to a gene: 5. CDR3 sequence reads: CSVEDALAGVYEQYF. The CDR3 DNA follows: TGCAGCGTTGAAGACGCGCTAGCGGGAGTCTACGAGCAGTACTTC.

This chain joins TRBV5-1 and TRBJ2-3; perhaps TRBD1 as D (6 bases). Trimming stripped 7 bases from V and 6 bases from J, with 21 bases between. Germline V lookup: CDR1 SGHRS, CDR2 YFSETQ. CDR3 length: 15 amino acids. DNA for the CDR3: TGCGCCAGCCGTTTATCGGGACAACGAAGTGATACGCAGTATTTT. Its protein product is CASRLSGQRSDTQYF.

In its sample, this clone was seen a few times. The rearrangement uses TRBV7-9 and TRBJ2-5, with a weak D call TRBD2 (5 bases). Germline V lookup: CDR1 SEHNR, CDR2 FQNEAQ (reference sequence). V was shortened by 4 bases and J by 5 bases, with 8 bases between the two germline ends. The CDR3 contains 12 residues. DNA of the CDR3: TGTGCCAGCAGCTCCCCGGGGGAGACCCAGTACTTC. Translation: CASSSPGETQYF.

This clone turned up a few times. The chain recombines TRBV23-1 with TRBJ2-5; 7 bases map to TRBD1. TRBV23-1 has ORF status, its function being uncertain. CDR3 length: 13 amino acids. V was pared by 8 bases and J by 5 bases, with 8 bases of the junction left unmatched. CDR3 loop: CASGRGRIETQYF. The CDR3 DNA follows: TGCGCCAGCGGTAGGGGGCGGATTGAGACCCAGTACTTC.

The V and J genes are TRBV6-4 and TRBJ1-6; D unresolved. The CDR3 has 14 residues. V gave up 3 bases and J gave up 0 bases, with 3 bases separating them. Looked up from germline, CDR1 is MRHNA and CDR2 is SNTAGT. The CDR3 nucleotides are TGTGCCAGCAGTGAGAGCTCCTATAATTCACCCCTCCACTTT. As protein: CASSESSYNSPLHF.

The V call is TRBV9, the J call TRBJ1-2, with 8 bases identical to TRBD1. The V and J ends lost 4 bases and 4 bases, in that order; junction bases with no gene match: 9. Germline V lookup: CDR1 SGDLS, CDR2 YYNGEE. CDR3 length: 15 amino acids. This CDR3 is CASSLFQGAGYGYTF. The CDR3 nucleotides are TGTGCCAGCAGCTTATTCCAGGGGGCGGGCTATGGCTACACCTTC. Looking up the rest from reference TRBV9 and TRBJ1-2 gives the full variable domain: DSGVTQTPKHLITATGQRVTLRCSPRSGDLSVYWYQQSLDQGLQFLIQYYNGEERAKGNILERFSAQQFPDLHSELNLSSLELGDSALYFCASSLFQGAGYGYTFGSGTRLTVV.

With respect to this clone: This clone may be a read error of a much larger clone one base away. The chain is built from TRBV9 and TRBJ1-5; 7 bases line up with TRBD1. Germline CDR1 is SGDLS and CDR2 is YYNGEE. J was trimmed by 2 bases and V by 4 bases; bases with no gene match: 3. The CDR3 contains 14 residues. CDR3 residues: CASSTTGGNQPQHF. The CDR3 DNA is TGTGCCAGCAGCACCACAGGGGGCAATCAGCCCCAGCATTTT.

This chain joins TRBV9 and TRBJ2-7, with D perhaps TRBD2 (6 bases). The CDR3 consists of 15 residues. Trimming stripped 4 bases from V and 1 base from J, with 15 bases between. The germline CDR1 and CDR2 sequences are SGDLS and YYNGEE. The CDR3, as DNA: TGTGCCAGCAGCCCAATGGGGGACTCATCCTACGAGCAGTACTTC. Protein product: CASSPMGDSSYEQYF.

The J gene is TRBJ2-1, the V gene TRBV11-3; 7 nucleotides align to TRBD1. This CDR3 is 15 amino acids long. Per the germline V gene, CDR1 is SGHNT and CDR2 is YENEEA. Trimming cost V 0 bases and J 4 bases; bases outside gene matches: 3. Written as DNA, the CDR3 is TGTGCCAGCAGCTTAGAAGGGGGCCGTTACAATGAGCAGTTCTTC. It yields the protein CASSLEGGRYNEQFF.

The chain carries TRBV5-6 and TRBJ1-1; the D is unclear. V gave up 0 bases and J gave up 4 bases, with 10 bases separating them. Germline values: CDR1 SGHDT, CDR2 YYEEEE. The length of the CDR3 is 14 residues. The CDR3 nucleotides read TGTGCCAGCAGCTTGGCGGAGGGAGTCACTGAAGCTTTCTTT. It is translated as CASSLAEGVTEAFF.